The 26 T cell receptor beta chains presented below share a single source sample, sequenced in a study of blood T cell repertoires in COVID-19. Profiling relied on immunoSEQ multiplex PCR, and the TCRdb table lists in-frame clones only, not all of them. The sample shows some 200,000 clones, about 86% of them seen only once. The sequencing sample was made of PBMCs or T cells enriched from blood (not recorded which). The receptors were gathered from a woman aged 45-60 years in a cohort exposed to, infected with or recovered from COVID-19 (not recorded which).

V is TRBV13 and J is TRBJ1-5, with a weak D call TRBD1 (6 bases). Germline-derived CDR1 and CDR2 are PRHDT and FYEKMQ (reference sequence). V dropped 1 base and J dropped 3 bases, with 7 bases sitting between them. CDR3 length: 14 residues. The CDR3 DNA reads TGTGCCAGCAGCTTAGCAGGGGCCAATCAGCCCCAGCATTTT. This gives the protein CASSLAGANQPQHF.

The chain is built from TRBV7-8 and TRBJ2-1, with 8 bases aligning to TRBD1. Per germline, CDR1 SGHVS and CDR2 FQNEAQ. This CDR3 contains 14 residues. The trim removed 10 bases at V and 4 bases at J, leaving 9 bases unmatched. The CDR3 protein is CATKTGTGYNEQFF. As DNA, the CDR3 is TGTGCCACAAAAACCGGGACAGGTTACAATGAGCAGTTCTTC. The full variable domain, in which reference TRBV7-8 and TRBJ2-1 provide the parts outside the CDR3, is GAGVSQSPRYKVAKRGQDVALRCDPISGHVSLFWYQQALGQGPEFLTYFQNEAQLDKSGLPSDRFFAERPEGSVSTLKIQRTQQEDSAVYLCATKTGTGYNEQFFGPGTRLTVL.

As for this clone: Germline and junction disagree at one end, which may indicate a read error. The V gene is TRBV7-8, the J gene TRBJ2-5, with 9 bases fitting TRBD1. The germline gives CDR1 SGHVS, CDR2 FQNEAQ. There are 11 residues in the CDR3. CDR3 region: CASSLRDRVNF. The CDR3 DNA reads TGTGCCAGCAGCCTCCGGGACAGGGTGAACTTC.

The chain recombines TRBV3-1 (or the pseudogene TRBV3-2) with TRBJ2-3; D gene uncertain. The CDR3 consists of 15 residues. Trimming stripped 3 bases from V and 2 bases from J, with 12 bases between. The germline V gene has CDR1 LGHDT and CDR2 YNNKEL (reference sequence). CDR3: CASSHKLRHTDTQYF. The CDR3 DNA follows: TGTGCCAGCAGCCACAAGTTGCGTCACACAGATACGCAGTATTTT.

This clone was observed a single time. J is TRBJ1-1 and V is TRBV29-1; TRBD1 aligns across 8 bases. Germline V CDR1 and CDR2: SQVTM, ANQGSEA. V dropped 7 bases and J dropped 3; count of bases not matched to a gene: 7. This CDR3 comprises 13 residues. DNA for the CDR3: TGCAGCGCCCGACAGGGGCAGGACACTGAAGCTTTCTTT. It yields the protein CSARQGQDTEAFF.

This clone was seen once. The chain uses TRBV4-1 and TRBJ2-7; D is undetermined. The germline gives CDR1 MGHRA, CDR2 YSYEKL. There are 14 residues in the CDR3. Trimming left V 1 base short and J 2 bases short, with 9 bases between. CDR3 nucleotide sequence: TGCGCCAGCAGCCAAGTTGCAGAAACCTACGAGCAGTACTTC. As protein: CASSQVAETYEQYF.

This clone was seen only a few times. This chain links TRBV2 with TRBJ2-1; TRBD2 matches 12 bases. The CDR3 contains 17 residues. After removal of 2 bases from V and 9 bases from J, the junction contained 11 bases not matched to a gene. The germline V gene encodes CDR1 SNHLY and CDR2 FYNNEI. The CDR3 DNA reads TGTGCCAGCAGTGAACCTTGGCTAGCGGGGGGGCGGAGTGAGCAGTTCTTC. Encoded protein: CASSEPWLAGGRSEQFF.

The gene calls are TRBV7-9 and TRBJ2-7, with TRBD1 matching over 10 bases. This CDR3 contains 14 residues. Germline V gives CDR1 SEHNR, CDR2 FQNEAQ (reference sequence). With V trimmed by 3 bases and J by 2 bases, 1 base remained unmatched. CDR3 loop: CASSLGTGAYEQYF. The DNA for the CDR3 is TGTGCCAGCAGCTTGGGGACAGGGGCCTACGAGCAGTACTTC.

The rearrangement links TRBV7-8 to TRBJ1-6; D gene ambiguous. The CDR3 runs to 15 residues. Looked up from germline, CDR1 is SGHVS and CDR2 is FQNEAQ. Trimming took off 1 base at V and 8 bases at J, with 12 bases between the two ends. CDR3 protein: CASSLEAGEHSPLHF. The CDR3 nucleotides read TGTGCCAGCAGCTTAGAGGCCGGGGAGCATTCACCCCTCCACTTT.

This sequence joins TRBV5-5 and TRBJ1-6, with D perhaps TRBD1 (6 bases). The CDR3 length is 15 residues. Trimming pared 3 bases from V and 10 bases from J, leaving 17 bases between. The germline V gene has CDR1 SGHKS and CDR2 YYEKEE (reference sequence). CDR3 loop: CASSSPAGRGSPLHF. CDR3 DNA sequence: TGTGCCAGCAGCTCCCCCGCGGGGAGGGGGTCACCCCTCCACTTT.

CDR3 bases: TGTGCCAGCAGTATAGACAGGGGTGAGCAGTTCTTC. Translated, it gives CASSIDRGEQFF. J is TRBJ2-1 and V is TRBV12-3 or TRBV12-4; TRBD1 agrees at 8 bases. J was trimmed by 9 bases and V by 5 bases; bases with no gene match: 3. This CDR3 is 12 amino acids long.

The chain recombines TRBV7-2 with TRBJ2-5, with 12 positions matching TRBD2. CDR1 is SGHTA and CDR2 is FQGNSA in the germline V gene. J gave up 5 bases and V 4 bases, and 2 bases lay outside the gene matches. The CDR3 has 14 residues. CDR3 sequence reads: CASSWTSGVETQYF. DNA of the CDR3: TGTGCCAGCAGCTGGACTAGCGGGGTCGAGACCCAGTACTTC.

V and J are TRBV5-1 and TRBJ1-4; 8 positions match TRBD1. Germline CDR1 and CDR2: SGHRS and YFSETQ. V was clipped by 0 bases and J by 5 bases; unmatched bases: 3. The length of the CDR3 is 15 residues. The DNA of the CDR3 is TGCGCCAGCAGCTTGGGCGGGACAGGCAATGAAAAACTGTTTTTT. The encoded protein is CASSLGGTGNEKLFF.

The V call is TRBV19, the J call TRBJ1-6, with 7 bases that match TRBD1. In germline, CDR1 is LNHDA, CDR2 SQIVND (reference sequence). Trimming cost V 1 base and J 11 bases; bases outside gene matches: 5. The CDR3 is 14 residues long. CDR3 sequence reads: CASSIGAGGTPLHF. In DNA form, the CDR3 reads TGTGCCAGTAGTATAGGCGCAGGGGGAACACCCCTCCACTTT.

The gene calls are TRBV11-1 and TRBJ2-2, with D tentatively TRBD1 (6 bases). The CDR3 runs to 14 residues. The V gene lost 4 bases and the J gene lost 4 bases, with 10 bases spanning the gap. The V gene's germline CDR1 is SGHAT and CDR2 FQDESV (reference sequence). The CDR3 loop is CASSSRGITGELFF. In DNA form, the CDR3 reads TGTGCCAGCAGCTCAAGGGGGATCACCGGGGAGCTGTTTTTT.

Only one count was recorded for this clone. The chain links TRBV7-9 to TRBJ1-6, with TRBD1 matching 7 bases. V dropped 3 bases and J dropped 1; count of bases not matched to a gene: 12. CDR1 and CDR2 from the germline V gene are SEHNR and FQNEAQ (reference sequence). CDR3 length equals 19 residues. CDR3 sequence reads: CASSFTGDTVESYNSPLHF. The CDR3 DNA follows: TGTGCCAGCAGCTTTACAGGGGATACCGTTGAATCCTATAATTCACCCCTCCACTTT.

V gene TRBV24-1 combines with J gene TRBJ2-5; 8 bases line up with TRBD1. The V segment lost 0 bases and the J segment 1 base; nucleotides outside the gene matches: 3. The CDR3 runs to 16 residues. Germline V gives CDR1 KGHDR, CDR2 SFDVKD. Here the CDR3 DNA reads TGTGCCACCAGTGATTTGGGGACAGGCCCCCAAGAGACCCAGTACTTC. Protein sequence: CATSDLGTGPQETQYF.

The rearrangement links TRBV10-1 to TRBJ2-1; TRBD2 matches at 8 bases. CDR3 length: 15 residues. Germline V gives CDR1 WNHNN, CDR2 SYGVQD (reference sequence). V trimming: 6 bases; J trimming: 7 bases; junction bases outside the gene matches: 11. CDR3 in amino acids: CASSPGGAPRNEQFF. The CDR3 DNA reads TGCGCCAGCAGCCCCGGGGGGGCACCTAGGAATGAGCAGTTCTTC.

The chain carries TRBV25-1 and TRBJ2-3; 7 nucleotides line up with TRBD1. The V segment lost 3 bases and the J segment 2 bases; nucleotides outside the gene matches: 5. The CDR3 is 15 residues long. CDR1 MGHDK and CDR2 SYGVNS come from the germline V gene. DNA for the CDR3: TGTGCCAGCAGTGACTCGGGACAGATCACAGATACGCAGTATTTT. Translation: CASSDSGQITDTQYF.

V is TRBV9 and J is TRBJ1-2; 8 bases match TRBD1. Germline-derived CDR1 and CDR2 are SGDLS and YYNGEE. With V trimmed by 6 bases and J by 5 bases, 9 bases remained unmatched. This CDR3 region has 14 residues. DNA for the CDR3: TGTGCCAGCACCCCCGGGACAGGTTCTTATGGCTACACCTTC. Amino acids: CASTPGTGSYGYTF.

V is TRBV30 and J is TRBJ1-2; D not certain. The germline V gene encodes CDR1 GTSNPN and CDR2 SVGIG (reference sequence). The CDR3 runs 12 residues. The V end was cut by 2 bases, the J end by 4 bases, with 8 bases between. In nucleotides, the CDR3 is TGTGCCTGGAGTCAGTTCCTCTATGGCTACACCTTC. Its protein product is CAWSQFLYGYTF. The full variable domain, completed using reference TRBV30 and TRBJ1-2, is SQTIHQWPATLVQPVGSPLSLECTVEGTSNPNLYWYRQAAGRGLQLLFYSVGIGQISSEVPQNLSASRPQDRQFILSSKKLLLSDSGFYLCAWSQFLYGYTFGSGTRLTVV.

This clone appeared once. The chain is built from TRBV6-4 and TRBJ2-7; D possibly corresponds to TRBD1 (6 bases). The V gene's germline CDR1 is MRHNA and CDR2 SNTAGT. The V gene lost 4 bases and the J gene lost 6 bases, with 7 bases spanning the gap. The CDR3 totals 11 residues. Written as DNA, the CDR3 is TGTGCCAGCAGTGGGGGGCGCGAGCAGTACTTC. Protein sequence: CASSGGREQYF.

This clone was detected once. The chain links TRBV5-1 to TRBJ2-3; 9 bases agree with TRBD1. The CDR3 has 16 residues. V shed 4 bases and J 4 bases; nucleotides not matched to a gene: 10. The germline CDR1 and CDR2 sequences are SGHRS and YFSETQ. CDR3 sequence: CASSTGTGSSPDTQYF. CDR3 coding DNA: TGCGCCAGCAGCACTGGGACAGGGTCAAGCCCAGATACGCAGTATTTT.

The chain recombines TRBV28 with TRBJ1-4; TRBD1 aligns across 7 bases. Trimming cost V 4 bases and J 5 bases; bases outside gene matches: 7. The germline V gene encodes CDR1 MDHEN and CDR2 SYDVKM. This CDR3 is 15 amino acids long. CDR3 loop: CASSSPRQGNEKLFF. DNA of the CDR3: TGTGCCAGCAGTTCCCCCCGACAGGGAAATGAAAAACTGTTTTTT.

The chain uses TRBV11-2 and TRBJ2-1; 10 nucleotides match TRBD2. The CDR3 spans 17 residues. V gave up 0 bases and J gave up 9 bases; unmatched junction bases: 11. Germline V CDR1 and CDR2: SGHAT, FQNNGV. CDR3 region: CASSLDVSSGGRFEQFF. DNA for the CDR3: TGTGCCAGCAGCTTAGATGTCAGTAGCGGGGGGAGGTTTGAGCAGTTCTTC. Together with reference TRBV11-2 and TRBJ2-1, the CDR3 gives the full variable domain: EAGVAQSPRYKIIEKRQSVAFWCNPISGHATLYWYQQILGQGPKLLIQFQNNGVVDDSQLPKDRFSAERLKGVDSTLKIQPAKLEDSAVYLCASSLDVSSGGRFEQFFGPGTRLTVL.

CDR3 sequence (DNA): TGTGCCAGCAGCCGCGGACAGAAAAATTATGGCTACACCTTC. Protein: CASSRGQKNYGYTF. The J gene is TRBJ1-2, the V gene TRBV7-9; tentatively, D is TRBD1 (6 bases). The germline V gene has CDR1 SEHNR and CDR2 FQNEAQ (reference sequence). CDR3 length equals 14 residues. Trimming left V 5 bases short and J 5 bases short, with 15 bases between. The entire variable domain, with the rest obtained from reference TRBV7-9 and TRBJ1-2, is as follows: DTGVSQNPRHKITKRGQNVTFRCDPISEHNRLYWYRQTLGQGPEFLTYFQNEAQLEKSRLLSDRFSAERPKGSFSTLEIQRTEQGDSAMYLCASSRGQKNYGYTFGSGTRLTVV.